The 24 T cell receptor beta chains given below trace back to one sample, sequenced in a study of cytomegalovirus exposure and HLA in healthy donors. PCR involved 60 Vbeta and 13 Jbeta primers. The protocol was immunoSEQ multiplex PCR, while the TCRdb copy is restricted to in-frame clones and leaves out a portion. The data contain approximately 54,000 clones, more than 70% of them seen just once; the ten biggest clones take up 2.5% to 3.5%. The sample taken for sequencing was PBMCs. Receptor source: a woman aged 18-35 years in good health and CMV-seronegative.

The DNA of the CDR3 is TGTGCCAGCAGTTCATTGGGACAAGACTCCTACAATGAGCAGTTCTTC. It codes for CASSSLGQDSYNEQFF. V and J are TRBV28 and TRBJ2-1; possible D gene TRBD1, 6 bases. CDR3 size: 16 residues. Looked up from germline, CDR1 is MDHEN and CDR2 is SYDVKM. V dropped 4 bases and J dropped 0 bases, with 13 bases sitting between them.

The V and J genes are TRBV19 and TRBJ1-5; 7 bases fit TRBD1. V was pared by 7 bases and J by 2 bases, with 8 bases of the junction left unmatched. Germline loops: CDR1 LNHDA, CDR2 SQIVND (reference sequence). This CDR3 comprises 15 residues. The CDR3 DNA reads as TGTGCCAGTAATTTTTTCGGACAGGGCAATCAGCCCCAGCATTTT. Its protein is CASNFFGQGNQPQHF.

J is TRBJ1-4 and V is TRBV2; 8 bases match TRBD1. The germline V gene encodes CDR1 SNHLY and CDR2 FYNNEI. CDR3 length equals 15 residues. V gave up 8 bases and J gave up 0 bases; unmatched junction bases: 5. CDR3 in amino acids: CASLRGQATNEKLFF. The CDR3 bases are TGTGCCAGCCTTAGGGGACAGGCAACTAATGAAAAACTGTTTTTT.

The CDR3 region is CATSRDGGVAANEQFF. In DNA form, the CDR3 reads TGTGCCACCAGCAGAGATGGGGGAGTAGCGGCCAATGAGCAGTTCTTC. The chain joins TRBV15 to TRBJ2-1; weak D call: TRBD2 (6 bases). The CDR3 sequence is 16 residues long. From germline, CDR1 is LNHNV and CDR2 YYDKDF (reference sequence). The V gene lost 0 bases and the J gene lost 6 bases, with 15 bases spanning the gap.

DNA of the CDR3: TGTGCCTGGAGTTCAGGTCAGGCGTCCGAAAAACTGTTTTTT. It codes for CAWSSGQASEKLFF. This chain uses TRBV30 with TRBJ1-4; D not certain. Germline-derived CDR1 and CDR2 are GTSNPN and SVGIG (reference sequence). Trimming stripped 2 bases from V and 8 bases from J, with 15 bases between. This CDR3 contains 14 residues.

V is TRBV27 and J is TRBJ2-5; 8 nucleotides align to TRBD1. The germline V gene encodes CDR1 MNHEY and CDR2 SMNVEV (reference sequence). This CDR3 is built from 14 residues. Germline trimming cut 2 bases from V and 11 bases from J; bases unmatched to any gene: 10. In nucleotides, the CDR3 is TGTGCCAGCAGTTTAACAGGGGGTTCGGTAGGGCAGTACTTC. Protein product: CASSLTGGSVGQYF.

This clone was detected a few times. The V gene is TRBV10-3, the J gene TRBJ1-4; 7 bases are a match to TRBD1. The CDR3 has 14 residues. Germline V lookup: CDR1 ENHRY, CDR2 SYGVKD. V gave up 4 bases and J gave up 7 bases; unmatched junction bases: 6. The CDR3 DNA follows: TGTGCCATCAGTGCGAGACAGGGAGGTGAAAAACTGTTTTTT. Translating gives CAISARQGGEKLFF.

V gene TRBV9 combines with J gene TRBJ1-5; the match to TRBD1 covers 9 bases. With V trimmed by 3 bases and J by 4 bases, 2 bases remained unmatched. This CDR3 is built from 14 residues. Germline loops: CDR1 SGDLS, CDR2 YYNGEE. The CDR3 protein is CASSAGQGNQPQHF. CDR3 nucleotides: TGTGCCAGCAGCGCCGGACAGGGGAATCAGCCCCAGCATTTT.

The V gene is TRBV5-1, the J gene TRBJ1-1, with TRBD1 identical over 7 bases. CDR3 length: 13 residues. CDR1 is SGHRS, CDR2 YFSETQ, per germline. V lost 8 bases, J lost 1 base, and 5 bases stayed unmatched. CDR3 region: CASTRGENTEAFF. CDR3 DNA: TGCGCCAGTACCAGGGGGGAGAACACTGAAGCTTTCTTT. Filled out from reference TRBV5-1 and TRBJ1-1, the complete variable domain reads KAGVTQTPRYLIKTRGQQVTLSCSPISGHRSVSWYQQTPGQGLQFLFEYFSETQRNKGNFPGRFSGRQFSNSRSEMNVSTLELGDSALYLCASTRGENTEAFFGQGTRLTVV.

As regards this clone: An end of the junction differs from the germline gene, which may be a read error. Within the sample, other DNA sequences also encode this same CDR3. The chain is built from TRBV28 and TRBJ2-1; 9 bases align to TRBD1. Germline V gives CDR1 MDHEN, CDR2 SYDVKM. This CDR3 has 15 amino acids. CDR3 sequence reads: CASSQNRGPYNEQFF. CDR3 nucleotide sequence: TGTGCTAGCAGTCAGAACAGGGGGCCCTACAATGAGCAGTTCTTC.

The chain is built from TRBV5-1 and TRBJ2-6, with D perhaps matching TRBD1 (6 bases). Germline lookup yields CDR1 SGHRS and CDR2 YFSETQ. This CDR3 is 16 amino acids long. Trimming removed 4 bases at V and 4 bases at J, with 15 bases between. The CDR3 coding sequence is TGCGCCAGCAGCCGCGTGGGGGCTGGGGGGGCCAACGTCCTGACTTTC. Amino acid sequence: CASSRVGAGGANVLTF.

The chain joins TRBV14 to TRBJ2-3, with TRBD2 matching over 10 bases. Losses at the gene ends were 2 bases for V and 5 bases for J; bases not matched to a gene: 13. Per germline, CDR1 SGHDN and CDR2 FVKESK. The CDR3 length is 18 residues. The CDR3 DNA reads as TGTGCCAGCAGCCAAAGGTTGCTAGCGGGAGCCTCACGAGATACGCAGTATTTT. Translating it yields CASSQRLLAGASRDTQYF. Variable domain in full (rest from reference TRBV14 and TRBJ2-3): EAGVTQFPSHSVIEKGQTVTLRCDPISGHDNLYWYRRVMGKEIKFLLHFVKESKQDESGMPNNRFLAERTGGTYSTLKVQPAELEDSGVYFCASSQRLLAGASRDTQYFGPGTRLTVL.

The V gene is TRBV6-1, the J gene TRBJ1-1; the D gene is possibly TRBD1 (5 bases). The CDR3 runs 15 residues. V lost 4 bases to trimming and J lost 1 base, with 13 bases between them. CDR1 MNHNS and CDR2 SASEGT come from the germline V gene. The CDR3 spells CASSVSPQGNTEAFF. CDR3 in DNA: TGTGCCAGCAGTGTTTCTCCCCAGGGGAACACTGAAGCTTTCTTT.

The genes are TRBV6-1 and TRBJ1-3; D ambiguous. CDR3 size: 15 residues. CDR1 and CDR2 from the germline V gene are MNHNS and SASEGT. V dropped 0 bases and J dropped 0 bases, with 6 bases sitting between them. The CDR3 coding sequence is TGTGCCAGCAGTGAAGCGGAGGGCTCTGGAAACACCATATATTTT. This codes for CASSEAEGSGNTIYF.

This clone was detected only once. CDR3 nucleotides: TGTGCCAGCAGGGACAGGGAACGCACAGATACGCAGTATTTT. This codes for CASRDRERTDTQYF. V and J are TRBV6-1 and TRBJ2-3; TRBD1 agrees at 8 bases. Trimming at V came to 6 bases and at J to 1 base, leaving 3 bases not matched to a gene. The CDR3 spans 14 residues. Per germline, CDR1 MNHNS and CDR2 SASEGT.

The chain is built from TRBV28 and TRBJ2-5; 10 bases agree with TRBD2. The J call may be in error: the DNA end matches TRBJ2-7 better. Germline V gives CDR1 MDHEN, CDR2 SYDVKM. There are 13 residues in the CDR3. The CDR3 sequence is CAIGTSVSYEQYF. The CDR3 nucleotides are TGTGCCATTGGGACTAGCGTCTCCTACGAGCAGTACTTC.

The V call is TRBV28, the J call TRBJ2-5; 7 nucleotides agree with TRBD2. The last part of the DNA fits TRBJ2-7 better; the J call may be wrong. There are 14 residues in the CDR3. Germline CDR1 reads MDHEN; CDR2 reads SYDVKM. The CDR3: CASSLASGTYEQYF. The CDR3 DNA follows: TGTGCCAGCAGTTTGGCTAGCGGAACCTACGAGCAGTACTTC.

V gene TRBV27 combines with J gene TRBJ1-1; D unresolved. Germline V gene lookup returns CDR1 MNHEY and CDR2 SMNVEV (reference sequence). The CDR3 sequence is 13 residues long. V shed 5 bases and J shed 1 base, with 8 bases lying between them. CDR3 DNA sequence: TGTGCCAGCAGTACGACGGGGAACACTGAAGCTTTCTTT. It specifies CASSTTGNTEAFF.

The table lists this clone with a few counts. The chain carries TRBV19 and TRBJ2-7; 11 bases map to TRBD2. The germline V gene has CDR1 LNHDA and CDR2 SQIVND (reference sequence). The trim removed 4 bases at V and 2 bases at J, leaving 7 bases unmatched. The CDR3 runs 16 residues. CDR3 amino acids: CASSTNLAGGTYEQYF. The CDR3 DNA sequence: TGTGCCAGTAGTACGAATCTAGCGGGAGGAACCTACGAGCAGTACTTC.

This clone came up a few times. The chain couples TRBV5-5 to TRBJ2-4; D ambiguous. The CDR3 length is 14 residues. V was clipped by 0 bases and J by 5 bases, with 9 bases between them. CDR1 SGHKS and CDR2 YYEKEE come from the germline V gene (reference sequence). CDR3 in amino acids: CASSLGGRQNIQYF. The CDR3 region has the DNA TGTGCCAGCAGCTTGGGAGGCAGACAAAACATTCAGTACTTC.

The CDR3, as DNA: TGTGCCAGCAGCTTAAGAGTTACGTTAACAGACCAAGAGACCCAGTACTTC. As protein: CASSLRVTLTDQETQYF. This chain connects TRBV27 to TRBJ2-5; D not resolved. Germline V gives CDR1 MNHEY, CDR2 SMNVEV (reference sequence). Trimming stripped 6 bases from V and 0 bases from J, with 20 bases between. The CDR3 is made up of 17 amino acids.

Worth noting for this clone: Other DNA sequences from this sample encode an identical CDR3 as well. V is TRBV5-1 and J is TRBJ1-1; D is perhaps TRBD1 (6 bases). This CDR3 has 13 residues. Germline V gene data show CDR1 as SGHRS and CDR2 as YFSETQ. Trimming cost V 7 bases and J 1 base, with 11 bases left between them. Here the CDR3 DNA reads TGCGCCAGCTGGGGGCAGGCGAACACTGAAGCTTTCTTT. Encoded protein: CASWGQANTEAFF.

V gene TRBV15 combines with J gene TRBJ2-1; a possible D gene is TRBD1 (6 bases). This CDR3 comprises 15 residues. Trimming removed 2 bases from V and 1 base from J, with 9 bases in between. The germline CDR1 and CDR2 sequences are LNHNV and YYDKDF (reference sequence). CDR3 DNA sequence: TGTGCCACCAGCAGAAACAGGGATTCCTACAATGAGCAGTTCTTC. This encodes CATSRNRDSYNEQFF.

The chain uses TRBV19 and TRBJ2-6; a weak D match, TRBD1 (5 bases). Trimming left V 6 bases short and J 1 base short, with 10 bases between. Looked up from germline, CDR1 is LNHDA and CDR2 is SQIVND (reference sequence). This CDR3 spans 15 amino acids. The CDR3 DNA is TGTGCCAGTAGCTCGGCAGGGTCTGGGGCCAACGTCCTGACTTTC. Translating gives CASSSAGSGANVLTF.